These T cell receptor beta chains were read from a single sample in a study of shared clonotypes between healthy human individuals. Clones were sequenced by immunoSEQ multiplex PCR, and TCRdb holds only the in-frame ones, with some missing. The profile shows roughly 530,000 clones, about 95% of them singletons. Sequenced: naive CD4+ T cells sorted from blood. These receptors were taken from a woman aged 30 to 39 in good health. Each CDR3 is given with its conserved first and last residue. A D gene is named only where the DNA matches it firmly. Clone size, where shown, is once, few, many, or a class for clones that have expanded.

v_gene	len	j_gene	abundance	d_gene	CDR3aa	CDR3nt
TRBV2	14	TRBJ2-3	.	.	CASRDLASTDTQYF	TGTGCCAGCAGGGATCTAGCGAGCACAGATACGCAGTATTTT
TRBV29-1	13	TRBJ2-7	.	.	CSVDRDGSYEQYF	TGCAGCGTTGATCGCGACGGCTCCTACGAGCAGTACTTC
TRBV27	14	TRBJ1-6	.	.	CASSADTNNSPLHF	TGTGCCAGCAGCGCCGACACGAATAATTCACCCCTCCACTTT
TRBV18	19	TRBJ1-1	.	.	CASSPVFGSGPSMNTEAFF	TGTGCCAGCTCACCAGTTTTCGGTAGCGGTCCTTCAATGAACACTGAAGCTTTCTTT
TRBV2	14	TRBJ1-2	.	TRBD1	CASRGGTANYGYTF	TGTGCCAGCAGAGGAGGGACAGCTAACTATGGCTACACCTTC
TRBV10-3	14	TRBJ1-1	.	.	CAIGDVGSAPEAFF	TGTGCCATCGGGGACGTTGGGAGTGCTCCTGAAGCTTTCTTT
TRBV29-1	11	TRBJ1-2	.	.	CSVAFNYGYTF	TGCAGCGTTGCCTTCAACTATGGCTACACCTTC
TRBV11-2	15	TRBJ1-1	few	.	CASSFDGRRNTEAFF	TGTGCCAGCAGCTTCGACGGCCGTCGGAACACTGAAGCTTTCTTT
TRBV2	12	TRBJ1-2	.	.	CASGALFNGYTF	TGTGCCTCGGGGGCCCTATTTAATGGCTACACCTTC
TRBV4-1	16	TRBJ2-7	.	.	CASSQDLGQEWYEQYF	TGCGCCAGCAGCCAAGATCTCGGGCAGGAGTGGTACGAGCAGTACTTC
TRBV30	15	TRBJ2-7	.	TRBD2	CAWSGSGLAAYEQYF	TGTGCCTGGAGTGGATCGGGACTAGCGGCCTACGAGCAGTACTTC
TRBV7-3	14	TRBJ2-3	.	.	CASSPGQSTDTQYF	TGTGCCAGCAGCCCCGGACAGAGCACAGATACGCAGTATTTT
TRBV30	13	TRBJ2-7	.	.	CAWIPRGAYEQYF	TGTGCCTGGATCCCCAGGGGGGCCTACGAGCAGTACTTC
TRBV10-3	15	TRBJ2-1	.	.	CAISGRGDTYNEQFF	TGTGCCATCAGTGGCAGGGGGGACACCTACAATGAGCAGTTCTTC
TRBV18	17	TRBJ2-3	.	TRBD1	CASSPRDRSSSTDTQYF	TGTGCCAGCTCACCAAGGGACAGAAGTTCTAGCACAGATACGCAGTATTTT
TRBV7-2	15	TRBJ2-7	.	.	CASSLGQSNGYEQYF	TGTGCCAGCAGCTTAGGACAGAGTAATGGCTACGAGCAGTACTTC
TRBV18	16	TRBJ2-5	.	.	CASSPLTPLAQETQYF	TGTGCCAGCTCACCACTGACTCCTTTGGCACAAGAGACCCAGTACTTC
TRBV11-2	16	TRBJ2-5	.	TRBD2	CASSERLAGWGETQYF	TGTGCCAGCAGCGAACGACTAGCGGGTTGGGGGGAGACCCAGTACTTC
TRBV5-4	15	TRBJ2-7	.	TRBD1	CASSLGGQGAYEQYF	TGTGCCAGCAGCTTGGGGGGACAGGGGGCCTACGAGCAGTACTTC
TRBV28	16	TRBJ1-4	.	.	CASSPYFSKGLEKLFF	TGTGCCAGCAGTCCGTACTTCAGTAAGGGGCTTGAAAAACTGTTTTTT
TRBV6-6	14	TRBJ2-7	.	.	CASSYLGRFYEQYF	TGTGCCAGCAGTTATCTGGGGAGATTCTACGAGCAGTACTTC
TRBV28	15	TRBJ1-2	.	TRBD1	CASSRAKTGGYGYTF	TGTGCCAGCAGTCGGGCTAAGACAGGGGGCTATGGCTACACCTTC
TRBV5-1	17	TRBJ2-1	.	TRBD2	CASSYPLAGDSYNEQFF	TGCGCCAGCAGCTACCCTTTAGCGGGAGACTCCTACAATGAGCAGTTCTTC
TRBV5-1	15	TRBJ2-7	.	TRBD2	CASSLGGTSPDEQYF	TGCGCCAGCAGCTTGGGCGGGACTAGCCCCGACGAGCAGTACTTC
TRBV30	13	TRBJ2-5	.	.	CAWSVGDQETQYF	TGTGCCTGGAGTGTAGGAGATCAAGAGACCCAGTACTTC
TRBV18	14	TRBJ1-5	.	.	CASSPGYSNQPQHF	TGTGCCAGCTCACCAGGGTATAGCAATCAGCCCCAGCATTTT
TRBV19	14	TRBJ1-2	.	.	CASKEGHSFYGYTF	TGTGCCAGCAAAGAGGGACATTCGTTTTATGGCTACACCTTC
TRBV7-9	14	TRBJ2-5	once	.	CASSLDLGGPTQYF	TGTGCCAGCAGCTTGGATCTGGGGGGGCCGACCCAGTACTTC
TRBV7-8	16	TRBJ2-7	.	TRBD2	CASSSRLAGTTYEQYF	TGTGCCAGCAGCTCAAGACTAGCGGGAACTACCTACGAGCAGTACTTC
TRBV21-1	16	TRBJ2-4	once	.	CASSKRQSLAKNIQYF	TGTGCCAGCAGCAAAAGGCAGTCTCTAGCCAAAAACATTCAGTACTTC
TRBV27	17	TRBJ1-6	.	.	CASSLSWRGRRGSPLHF	TGTGCCAGCAGTTTATCGTGGAGGGGGAGAAGAGGTTCACCCCTCCACTTT
TRBV5-1	17	TRBJ2-1	.	TRBD1	CASSFLTRDSSYNEQFF	TGCGCCAGCAGCTTCCTCACCCGGGACAGCAGCTACAATGAGCAGTTCTTC
TRBV5-5	17	TRBJ2-7	.	TRBD1	CASSRLTTGETSYEQYF	TGTGCCAGCAGCCGATTAACCACAGGGGAAACTTCCTACGAGCAGTACTTC
TRBV5-1	15	TRBJ2-7	.	.	CASSFGATSSYEQYF	TGCGCCAGCAGCTTCGGGGCGACAAGCTCCTACGAGCAGTACTTC
TRBV28	16	TRBJ1-1	.	.	CASTVPSPGRGAEAFF	TGTGCCAGCACCGTTCCCTCCCCGGGGCGGGGGGCTGAAGCTTTCTTT
TRBV29-1	13	TRBJ2-7	once	.	CSVEEGVTYEQYF	TGCAGCGTTGAAGAAGGGGTCACCTACGAGCAGTACTTC
TRBV27	18	TRBJ2-7	.	TRBD2	CASSLSRHDISLANEQYF	TGTGCCAGCAGTTTATCGAGGCACGATATTTCACTAGCGAACGAGCAGTACTTC
TRBV5-1	18	TRBJ2-3	.	TRBD1	CASSLGQGGSQGPDTQYF	TGCGCCAGCAGCTTGGGACAGGGGGGGTCCCAGGGTCCAGATACGCAGTATTTT
TRBV7-2	15	TRBJ2-1	.	TRBD1	CASSSGQGNYNEQFF	TGTGCCAGCAGCTCCGGACAGGGCAATTACAATGAGCAGTTCTTC
TRBV27	14	TRBJ2-3	.	.	CASSLAASTDTQYF	TGTGCCAGCAGTTTAGCGGCGAGCACAGATACGCAGTATTTT
TRBV25-1	14	TRBJ2-7	.	.	CASTGTEGPYEQYF	TGTGCCAGCACTGGAACGGAGGGGCCCTACGAGCAGTACTTC
TRBV7-2	16	TRBJ2-7	.	TRBD1	CASSFDGTDLSYEQYF	TGTGCCAGCAGCTTCGATGGGACAGACCTCTCCTACGAGCAGTACTTC
TRBV28	14	TRBJ1-2	.	.	CATAPGTGPYGYTF	TGTGCAACAGCCCCTGGGACGGGCCCCTATGGCTACACCTTC
TRBV2	16	TRBJ2-1	.	.	CASSGTGHSSYNEQFF	TGTGCCAGCAGTGGCACGGGACACAGCTCCTACAATGAGCAGTTCTTC
TRBV25-1	16	TRBJ1-3	.	.	CASSNRDLLSGNTIYF	TGTGCCAGCAGTAACCGGGACCTACTCTCTGGAAACACCATATATTTT